The 27 T cell receptor beta chains listed next were all sequenced from one sample in a study of blood T cell repertoires in COVID-19. Using immunoSEQ multiplex PCR, the repertoire was profiled, and TCRdb retains in-frame clones only, with some absent. Of fewer than 250,000 clones in the sample, 86% were seen once. Sequenced input: peripheral blood. Source of these receptors: a woman aged 55-69 years who had recovered from COVID-19.

This clone has only one observation. CDR3 protein: CASSVGVAGGTDTQYF. CDR3 nucleotides: TGTGCCAGCAGCGTAGGAGTAGCGGGGGGCACAGATACGCAGTATTTT. The chain has TRBV9 and TRBJ2-3; 9 nucleotides align to TRBD2. Trimming removed 0 bases from V and 1 base from J; junction bases left unmatched: 3. This CDR3 has 16 residues. Germline CDR1 reads SGDLS; CDR2 reads YYNGEE.

In its sample, this clone was seen a few times. The chain is built from TRBV19 and TRBJ1-4; the D gene is possibly TRBD1 (5 bases). This CDR3 has 13 residues. Germline V gene lookup returns CDR1 LNHDA and CDR2 SQIVND (reference sequence). Trimming pared 9 bases from V and 5 bases from J, leaving 13 bases between. CDR3 sequence (DNA): TGTGCCAGCAGGGCAGGTGGGAATGAAAAACTGTTTTTT. This gives the protein CASRAGGNEKLFF.

The genes are TRBV10-3 and TRBJ1-1; 11 nucleotides align to TRBD1. Per the germline V gene, CDR1 is ENHRY and CDR2 is SYGVKD. The CDR3 is made up of 13 amino acids. Trimming cost V 11 bases and J 1 base; bases outside gene matches: 3. The CDR3 protein is CASGTGGNTEAFF. DNA for the CDR3: TGTGCCTCTGGGACAGGGGGGAACACTGAAGCTTTCTTT.

This chain joins TRBV19 and TRBJ1-1; no definite D call. This CDR3 region has 11 residues. V lost 7 bases, J lost 2 bases, and 5 bases lay in between. In germline, CDR1 is LNHDA, CDR2 SQIVND (reference sequence). The DNA for the CDR3 is TGTGCCAGTACGGGAAACACTGAAGCTTTCTTT. It codes for CASTGNTEAFF. Supplemented by reference TRBV19 and TRBJ1-1, the full variable domain reads DGGITQSPKYLFRKEGQNVTLSCEQNLNHDAMYWYRQDPGQGLRLIYYSQIVNDFQKGDIAEGYSVSREKKESFPLTVTSAQKNPTAFYLCASTGNTEAFFGQGTRLTVV.

This clone was observed once. The chain uses TRBV10-2 and TRBJ1-6, with 8 bases lining up with TRBD1. The CDR3 has 15 residues. Trimming at V came to 1 base and at J to 12 bases, leaving 8 bases not matched to a gene. Germline CDR1 and CDR2: WSHSY and SAAADI. The CDR3: CASSELSRGHGPLHF. CDR3 in DNA: TGCGCCAGCAGTGAGTTGTCCAGGGGGCACGGACCCCTCCACTTT.

The V gene is TRBV5-1, the J gene TRBJ2-3; D unclear. With 5 bases removed from V and 1 base from J, the gap between germline ends came to 11 bases. The length of the CDR3 is 14 residues. The germline CDR1 and CDR2 sequences are SGHRS and YFSETQ. This CDR3 reads CASRTAQRTDTQYF. The CDR3 nucleotides are TGCGCCAGCAGAACAGCCCAGCGCACAGATACGCAGTATTTT. The full variable domain, with the rest looked up from reference TRBV5-1 and TRBJ2-3, is KAGVTQTPRYLIKTRGQQVTLSCSPISGHRSVSWYQQTPGQGLQFLFEYFSETQRNKGNFPGRFSGRQFSNSRSEMNVSTLELGDSALYLCASRTAQRTDTQYFGPGTRLTVL.

In regard to this clone: The junction and the germline gene differ at one end; a read error may be behind it. V is TRBV7-3 and J is TRBJ2-6; 8 bases map to TRBD1. There are 15 residues in the CDR3. Per germline, CDR1 SGHTA and CDR2 FQGTGA. The CDR3 reads CASSLTRTGHNVLTF. CDR3 nucleotide sequence: TGTGCCAGCAGCCTAACTCGGACAGGGCACAACGTCCTGACTTTC.

The chain recombines TRBV28 with TRBJ2-7, with 8 nucleotides matching TRBD2. The V gene's germline CDR1 is MDHEN and CDR2 SYDVKM. The CDR3 is 13 residues long. The trim removed 10 bases at V and 2 bases at J, leaving 7 bases unmatched. CDR3 coding DNA: TGTGCCACCGAGCCGGGAGGGGCCTACGAGCAGTACTTC. This encodes CATEPGGAYEQYF.

The chain carries TRBV28 and TRBJ1-3; maybe TRBD1 (6 bases). The V end lost 6 bases, the J end lost 3 bases, and 15 bases lay between the germline ends. CDR1 is MDHEN and CDR2 is SYDVKM in the germline V gene. The CDR3 is 15 amino acids. CDR3 region: CASSPAGGLGNTIYF. Written as DNA, the CDR3 is TGTGCCAGCAGCCCTGCGGGGGGGCTTGGAAACACCATATATTTT.

This rearrangement joins TRBV4-3 to TRBJ1-1, with D unresolved. The CDR3 length is 17 residues. V lost 1 base and J lost 1, with 16 bases in between. The germline V gene encodes CDR1 LGHNA and CDR2 YSLEER. As DNA, the CDR3 is TGCGCCAGCAGCCAAGGGGCGCAAATCCGGGGGAACACTGAAGCTTTCTTT. Translation: CASSQGAQIRGNTEAFF.

This chain uses TRBV10-3 with TRBJ2-3; 10 nucleotides line up with TRBD2. The V gene end was trimmed by 4 bases and the J gene end by 0 bases; junction bases not matched to a gene: 7. The CDR3 extends over 17 amino acids. Looked up from germline, CDR1 is ENHRY and CDR2 is SYGVKD. CDR3 amino acids: CAISGSLAGVSTDTQYF. Here the CDR3 DNA reads TGTGCCATCAGTGGGTCCCTAGCGGGAGTTAGCACAGATACGCAGTATTTT.

V is TRBV7-2 and J is TRBJ1-1; D not certain. The CDR3 runs 14 residues. V was pared by 2 bases and J by 6 bases, with 13 bases between. Germline V gene lookup returns CDR1 SGHTA and CDR2 FQGNSA. CDR3 protein: CASSLTGSDAEAFF. CDR3 bases: TGTGCCAGCAGCTTAACGGGATCGGACGCTGAAGCTTTCTTT.

The chain combines TRBV9 with TRBJ2-1; 10 bases match TRBD1. The CDR3 covers 14 residues. V lost 3 bases and J lost 6; bases outside the gene matches: 3. Per germline, CDR1 SGDLS and CDR2 YYNGEE. The CDR3 bases are TGTGCCAGCAGCGCCGGGACAGGGGTCAATGAGCAGTTCTTC. Protein sequence: CASSAGTGVNEQFF.

The chain joins TRBV6-6 to TRBJ1-1; tentative D call: TRBD1 (6 bases). The CDR3 has 12 residues. V shed 6 bases and J shed 6 bases, with 11 bases lying between them. The germline CDR1 and CDR2 sequences are MNHNY and SVGAGI (reference sequence). CDR3: CASRRGGPEAFF. The CDR3 DNA reads as TGTGCCAGCAGGAGGGGGGGCCCTGAAGCTTTCTTT.

This clone was picked up a small number of times. The V and J genes are TRBV11-3 and TRBJ2-1; TRBD2 might be the D (7 bases). V lost 0 bases, J lost 5 bases, and 17 bases lay in between. The CDR3 has 17 amino acids. Germline CDR1 and CDR2: SGHNT and YENEEA. CDR3 in amino acids: CASSLEKWGRGNNEQFF. In DNA, the CDR3 is TGTGCCAGCAGCTTAGAAAAGTGGGGGAGGGGGAACAATGAGCAGTTCTTC.

The rearrangement uses TRBV3-1 (or the pseudogene TRBV3-2) and TRBJ1-2; 8 positions agree with TRBD1. The junction had 9 bases not matched to a gene; V was cut back by 0 bases and J by 6 bases. The CDR3 spans 16 residues. Germline V CDR1 and CDR2: LGHDT, YNNKEL (reference sequence). CDR3 in DNA: TGTGCCAGCAGCCAAGATCTTCGGGCGACAGGGGATGGCTACACCTTC. Encoded protein: CASSQDLRATGDGYTF.

V is TRBV20-1 and J is TRBJ1-1; the match to TRBD1 covers 9 bases. The CDR3 is 16 amino acids. In germline, CDR1 is DFQATT, CDR2 SNEGSKA (reference sequence). The ends lost 3 bases at V and 3 bases at J; junction bases unmatched: 11. CDR3 sequence: CSASVKQGTGYTEAFF. In DNA form, the CDR3 reads TGCAGTGCTAGTGTCAAGCAGGGGACAGGGTACACTGAAGCTTTCTTT.

This chain uses TRBV7-9 with TRBJ1-5; 8 nucleotides align to TRBD1. This CDR3 has 15 residues. Per germline, CDR1 SEHNR and CDR2 FQNEAQ (reference sequence). With 3 bases clipped from V and 6 bases from J, the junction kept 7 bases outside the gene matches. This chain's CDR3 is CASSLGQGATQPQHF. As DNA, the CDR3 is TGTGCCAGCAGCTTGGGGCAGGGGGCGACTCAGCCCCAGCATTTT. Together with reference TRBV7-9 and TRBJ1-5, the CDR3 gives the full variable domain: DTGVSQNPRHKITKRGQNVTFRCDPISEHNRLYWYRQTLGQGPEFLTYFQNEAQLEKSRLLSDRFSAERPKGSFSTLEIQRTEQGDSAMYLCASSLGQGATQPQHFGDGTRLSIL.

This chain's CDR3 is CASSPRLAGGPSSYEQYF. The DNA of the CDR3 is TGTGCCAGCAGCCCTCGACTAGCGGGGGGGCCAAGCTCCTACGAGCAGTACTTC. The rearrangement links TRBV3-1 (or the pseudogene TRBV3-2) to TRBJ2-7; 14 positions match TRBD2. J lost 0 bases, V lost 4 bases, and 8 bases had no gene match. Germline V lookup: CDR1 LGHDT, CDR2 YNNKEL (reference sequence). The CDR3 length is 18 residues.

This clone appeared a single time. The genes are TRBV6-5 and TRBJ2-7; a weak D match, TRBD1 (5 bases). The V end was cut by 2 bases, the J end by 3 bases, with 14 bases between. The CDR3 runs 15 residues. Germline loops: CDR1 MNHEY, CDR2 SVGAGI. The DNA of the CDR3 is TGTGCCAGCAGTTACCGTCCGGACATACGCTACGAGCAGTACTTC. Translating gives CASSYRPDIRYEQYF.

This chain links TRBV18 with TRBJ1-4, with no clear D. CDR3 length: 17 residues. V lost 1 base and J 0 bases, leaving 12 bases between the germline ends. Germline loops: CDR1 KGHSH, CDR2 LQKENI. The CDR3 region is CASSPLPSLATNEKLFF. The DNA for the CDR3 is TGTGCCAGCTCACCACTTCCGTCACTTGCAACTAATGAAAAACTGTTTTTT. Supplemented by reference TRBV18 and TRBJ1-4, the full variable domain reads NAGVMQNPRHLVRRRGQEARLRCSPMKGHSHVYWYRQLPEEGLKFMVYLQKENIIDESGMPKERFSAEFPKEGPSILRIQQVVRGDSAAYFCASSPLPSLATNEKLFFGSGTQLSVL.

This clone was detected only a few times. V gene TRBV12-5 combines with J gene TRBJ2-3; 7 bases map to TRBD1. This CDR3 has 16 residues. The germline gives CDR1 LGHNT, CDR2 FRNRAP. V was pared by 5 bases and J by 2 bases, with 10 bases of the junction left unmatched. CDR3 nucleotide sequence: TGTGCTAGTGGTCCGGGACAGTCACCCTTCACAGATACGCAGTATTTT. Residues: CASGPGQSPFTDTQYF.

This clone was counted once. The gene calls are TRBV5-1 and TRBJ1-1; TRBD1 is a possible D gene (5 bases). The germline CDR1 and CDR2 sequences are SGHRS and YFSETQ. There are 14 residues in the CDR3. V dropped 3 bases and J dropped 5 bases, with 14 bases sitting between them. The CDR3 loop is CASSWTQGGTEAFF. Written as DNA, the CDR3 is TGCGCCAGCAGCTGGACACAAGGTGGTACTGAAGCTTTCTTT.

This chain links TRBV18 with TRBJ1-5, with D perhaps TRBD1 (6 bases). Per germline, CDR1 KGHSH and CDR2 LQKENI. Trimming shortened V by 4 bases and J by 1 base, and 11 bases separated the two germline ends. There are 15 residues in the CDR3. The CDR3 sequence: CASSLGTHSNQPQHF. As DNA, the CDR3 is TGTGCCAGCTCACTCGGGACACACAGCAATCAGCCCCAGCATTTT.

This chain uses TRBV3-1 (or the pseudogene TRBV3-2) with TRBJ1-5; no reliable D call. V was pared by 6 bases and J by 3 bases, with 12 bases between. The CDR3 contains 14 residues. The germline V gene has CDR1 LGHDT and CDR2 YNNKEL (reference sequence). CDR3 sequence (DNA): TGTGCCAGCAGAGGTCCAGGAATCAATCAGCCCCAGCATTTT. It yields the protein CASRGPGINQPQHF.

The chain recombines TRBV29-1 with TRBJ1-2; D uncertain. CDR1 and CDR2 from the germline V gene are SQVTM and ANQGSEA. The CDR3 has 12 amino acids. Trimming removed 3 bases from V and 8 bases from J, with 13 bases in between. CDR3 amino acids: CSVEGRNEGYTF. CDR3 bases: TGCAGCGTTGAGGGCCGAAACGAGGGCTACACCTTC.

The rearrangement joins TRBV18 to TRBJ2-6; D call uncertain. Trimming pared 4 bases from V and 0 bases from J, leaving 7 bases between. The CDR3 is made up of 15 amino acids. Germline assignment: CDR1 KGHSH and CDR2 LQKENI. The CDR3 DNA sequence: TGTGCCAGCTCACGAACAAGCTCTGGGGCCAACGTCCTGACTTTC. Amino acids: CASSRTSSGANVLTF. Variable domain in full (rest from reference TRBV18 and TRBJ2-6): NAGVMQNPRHLVRRRGQEARLRCSPMKGHSHVYWYRQLPEEGLKFMVYLQKENIIDESGMPKERFSAEFPKEGPSILRIQQVVRGDSAAYFCASSRTSSGANVLTFGAGSRLTVL.